This TCR beta chain was identified during a study of cytomegalovirus exposure and HLA in healthy donors. Study-wide results and caveats: TCR association rates varied by HLA locus in a later analysis, with DRB1 highest and HLA-C lowest. According to an earlier analysis, most TCR beta V segments yielded productive rearrangements about 87% or about 30% of the time. The study flagged approximately 180 TCR beta chains as cytomegalovirus-associated. It was taken for granted in presence/absence analyses that sequencing depth across donors was roughly uniform.

Vbeta (60) and Jbeta (13) primers were used in the PCR. Repertoires were generated with immunoSEQ multiplex PCR, while TCRdb's copy carries only in-frame clones and drops some. The profile shows 170,000 or so clones, around 77% of them singletons. V lost 6 bases and J lost 3, with 11 bases in between. The CDR3 length is 14 residues. Germline values: CDR1 MDHEN, CDR2 SYDVKM. Comment on this clone: Its cognate antigen is unknown.

The chain is built from TRBV28 and TRBJ2-2; D not certain. The sequence came from a man aged 55 to 70 in good health and CMV-seronegative. Source material: PBMCs. CDR3: CASSPAGDTGELFF. The CDR3, as DNA: TGTGCCAGCAGCCCCGCCGGTGACACCGGGGAGCTGTTTTTT.